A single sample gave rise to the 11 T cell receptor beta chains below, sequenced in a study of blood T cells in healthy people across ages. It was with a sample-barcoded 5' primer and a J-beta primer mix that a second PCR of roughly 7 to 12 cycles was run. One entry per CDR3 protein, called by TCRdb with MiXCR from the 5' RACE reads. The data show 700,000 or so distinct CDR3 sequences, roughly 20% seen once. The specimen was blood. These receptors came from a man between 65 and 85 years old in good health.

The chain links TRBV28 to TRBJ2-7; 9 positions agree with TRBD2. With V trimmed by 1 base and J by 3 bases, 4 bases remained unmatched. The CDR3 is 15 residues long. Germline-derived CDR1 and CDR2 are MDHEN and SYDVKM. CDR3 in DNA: TGTGCCAGCAGTTTATCCGCTAGCGGGGTCTACGAGCAGTACTTC. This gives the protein CASSLSASGVYEQYF.

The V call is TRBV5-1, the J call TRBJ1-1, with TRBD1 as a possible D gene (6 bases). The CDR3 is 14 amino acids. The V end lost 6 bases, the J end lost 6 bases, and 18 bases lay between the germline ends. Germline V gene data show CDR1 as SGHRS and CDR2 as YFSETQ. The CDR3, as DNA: TGCGCCAGCATGGTCTGGGGGCTAGGGGCTGAAGCTTTCTTT. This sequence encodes CASMVWGLGAEAFF.

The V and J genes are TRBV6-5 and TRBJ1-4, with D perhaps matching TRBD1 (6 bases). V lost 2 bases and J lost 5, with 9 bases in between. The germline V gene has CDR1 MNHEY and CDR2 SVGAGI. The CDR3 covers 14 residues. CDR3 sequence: CASSYAGENEKLFF. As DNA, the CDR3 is TGTGCCAGCAGTTACGCAGGGGAGAATGAAAAACTGTTTTTT.

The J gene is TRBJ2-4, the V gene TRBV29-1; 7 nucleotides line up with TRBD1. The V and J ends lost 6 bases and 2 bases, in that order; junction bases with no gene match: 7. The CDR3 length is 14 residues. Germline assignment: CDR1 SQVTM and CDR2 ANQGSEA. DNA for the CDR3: TGCAGCGTGACAGGGAAATTATCCAAAAACATTCAGTACTTC. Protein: CSVTGKLSKNIQYF. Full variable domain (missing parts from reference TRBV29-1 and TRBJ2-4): SAVISQKPSRDICQRGTSLTIQCQVDSQVTMMFWYRQQPGQSLTLIATANQGSEATYESGFVIDKFPISRPNLTFSTLTVSNMSPEDSSIYLCSVTGKLSKNIQYFGAGTRLSVL.

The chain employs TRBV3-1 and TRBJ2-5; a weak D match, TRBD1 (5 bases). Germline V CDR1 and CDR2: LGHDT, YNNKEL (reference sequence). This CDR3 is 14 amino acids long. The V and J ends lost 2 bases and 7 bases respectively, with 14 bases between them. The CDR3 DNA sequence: TGTGCCAGCAGCCAATTAGGACAACTGGCGACCCAGTACTTC. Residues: CASSQLGQLATQYF.

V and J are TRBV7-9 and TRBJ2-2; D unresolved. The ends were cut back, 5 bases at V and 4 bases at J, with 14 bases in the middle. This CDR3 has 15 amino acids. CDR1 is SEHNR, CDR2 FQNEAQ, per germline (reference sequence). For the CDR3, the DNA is TGTGCCAGCAGCATCCGGACCCAGGTCACCGGGGAGCTGTTTTTT. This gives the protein CASSIRTQVTGELFF.

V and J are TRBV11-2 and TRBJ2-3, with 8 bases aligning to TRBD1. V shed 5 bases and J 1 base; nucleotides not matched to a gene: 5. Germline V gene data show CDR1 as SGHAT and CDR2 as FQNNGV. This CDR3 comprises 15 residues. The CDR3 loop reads CASSPMGQGTDTQYF. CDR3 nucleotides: TGTGCCAGCAGCCCCATGGGACAGGGCACAGATACGCAGTATTTT.

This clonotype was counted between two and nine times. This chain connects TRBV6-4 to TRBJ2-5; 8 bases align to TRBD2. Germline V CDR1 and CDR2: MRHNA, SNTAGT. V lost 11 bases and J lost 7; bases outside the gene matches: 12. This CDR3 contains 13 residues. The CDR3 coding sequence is TGTGCCCTCGAGTCCCTAGCGGGCGGGACCCAGTACTTC. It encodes CALESLAGGTQYF.

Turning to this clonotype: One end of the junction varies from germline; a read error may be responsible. This CDR3 is CASSTGGYNEPFF. CDR3 DNA sequence: TGTGCCAGCAGCACCGGGGGCTACAATGAGCCGTTCTTC. The chain joins TRBV7-2 to TRBJ2-1; D possibly matches TRBD1 or TRBD2 (6 bases each). This CDR3 is built from 13 residues. Germline V gives CDR1 SGHTA, CDR2 FQGNSA. The full variable domain, completed using reference TRBV7-2 and TRBJ2-1, is GAGVSQSPSNKVTEKGKDVELRCDPISGHTALYWYRQSLGQGLEFLIYFQGNSAPDKSGLPSDRFSAERTGGSVSTLTIQRTQQEDSAVYLCASSTGGYNEPFFGPGTRLTVL.

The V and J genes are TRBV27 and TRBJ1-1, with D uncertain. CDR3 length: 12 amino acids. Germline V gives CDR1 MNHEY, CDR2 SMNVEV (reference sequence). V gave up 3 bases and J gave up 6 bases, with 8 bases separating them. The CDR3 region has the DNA TGTGCCAGCAGTTTGAGAGGATCTGAAGCTTTCTTT. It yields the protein CASSLRGSEAFF.

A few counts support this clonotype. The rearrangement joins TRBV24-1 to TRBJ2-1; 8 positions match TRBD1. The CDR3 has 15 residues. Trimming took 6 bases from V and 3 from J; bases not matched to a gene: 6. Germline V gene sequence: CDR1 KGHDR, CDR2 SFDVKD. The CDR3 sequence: CATSPGGMVYNEQFF. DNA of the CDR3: TGTGCCACCAGTCCAGGGGGCATGGTCTACAATGAGCAGTTCTTC.